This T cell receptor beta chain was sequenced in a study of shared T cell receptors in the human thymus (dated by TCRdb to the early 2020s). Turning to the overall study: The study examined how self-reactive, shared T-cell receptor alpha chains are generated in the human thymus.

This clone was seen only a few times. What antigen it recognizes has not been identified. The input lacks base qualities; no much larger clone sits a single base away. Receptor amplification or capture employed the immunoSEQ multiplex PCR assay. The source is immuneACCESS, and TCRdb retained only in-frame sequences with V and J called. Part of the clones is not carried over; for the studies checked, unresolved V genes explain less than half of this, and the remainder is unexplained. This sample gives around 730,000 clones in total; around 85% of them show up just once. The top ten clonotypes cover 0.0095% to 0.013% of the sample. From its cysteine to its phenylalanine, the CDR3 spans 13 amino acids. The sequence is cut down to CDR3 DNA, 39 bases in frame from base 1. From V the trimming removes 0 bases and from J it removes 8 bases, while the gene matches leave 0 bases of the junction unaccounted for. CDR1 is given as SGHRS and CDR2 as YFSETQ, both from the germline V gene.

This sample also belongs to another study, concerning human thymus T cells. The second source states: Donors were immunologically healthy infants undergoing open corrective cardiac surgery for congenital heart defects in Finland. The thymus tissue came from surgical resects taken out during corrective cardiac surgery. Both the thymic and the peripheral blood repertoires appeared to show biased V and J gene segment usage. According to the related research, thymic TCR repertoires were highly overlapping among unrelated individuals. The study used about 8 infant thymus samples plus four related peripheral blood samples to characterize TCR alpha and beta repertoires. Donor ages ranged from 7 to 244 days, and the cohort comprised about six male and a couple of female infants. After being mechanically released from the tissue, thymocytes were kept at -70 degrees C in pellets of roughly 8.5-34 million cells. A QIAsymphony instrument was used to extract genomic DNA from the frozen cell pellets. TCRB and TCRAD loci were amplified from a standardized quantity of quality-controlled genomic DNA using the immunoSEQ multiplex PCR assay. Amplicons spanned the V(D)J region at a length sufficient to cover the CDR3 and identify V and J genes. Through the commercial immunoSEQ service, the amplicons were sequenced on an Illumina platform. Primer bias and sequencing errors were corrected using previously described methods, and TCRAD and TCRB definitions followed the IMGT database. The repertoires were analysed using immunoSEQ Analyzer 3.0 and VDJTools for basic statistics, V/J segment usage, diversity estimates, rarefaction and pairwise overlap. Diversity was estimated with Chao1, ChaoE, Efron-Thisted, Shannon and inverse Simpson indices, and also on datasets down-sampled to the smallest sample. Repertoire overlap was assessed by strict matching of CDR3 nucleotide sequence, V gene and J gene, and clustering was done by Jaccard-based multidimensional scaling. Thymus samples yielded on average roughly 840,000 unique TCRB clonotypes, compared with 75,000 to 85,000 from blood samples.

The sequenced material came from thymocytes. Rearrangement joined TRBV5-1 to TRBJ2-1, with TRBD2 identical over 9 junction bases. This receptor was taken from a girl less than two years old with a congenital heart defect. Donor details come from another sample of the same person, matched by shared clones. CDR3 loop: CASSLGTSDEQFF. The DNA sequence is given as TGCGCCAGCAGCTTGGGGACTAGCGATGAGCAGTTCTTC. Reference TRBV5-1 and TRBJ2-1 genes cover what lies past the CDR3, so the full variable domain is KAGVTQTPRYLIKTRGQQVTLSCSPISGHRSVSWYQQTPGQGLQFLFEYFSETQRNKGNFPGRFSGRQFSNSRSEMNVSTLELGDSALYLCASSLGTSDEQFFGPGTRLTVL.